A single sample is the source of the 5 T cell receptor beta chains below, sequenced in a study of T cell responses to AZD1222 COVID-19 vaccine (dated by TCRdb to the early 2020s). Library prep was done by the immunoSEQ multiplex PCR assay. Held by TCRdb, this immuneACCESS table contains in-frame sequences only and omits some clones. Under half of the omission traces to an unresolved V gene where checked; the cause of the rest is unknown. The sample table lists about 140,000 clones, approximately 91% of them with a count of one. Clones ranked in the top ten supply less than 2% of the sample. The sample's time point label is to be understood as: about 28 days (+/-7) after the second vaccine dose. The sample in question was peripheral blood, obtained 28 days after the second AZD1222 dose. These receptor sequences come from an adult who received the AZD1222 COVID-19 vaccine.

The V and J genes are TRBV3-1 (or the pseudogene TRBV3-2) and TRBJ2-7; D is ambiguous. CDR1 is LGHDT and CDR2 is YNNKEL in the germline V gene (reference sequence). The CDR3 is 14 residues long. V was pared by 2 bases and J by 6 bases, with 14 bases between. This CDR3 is CASSQPGPGGEQYF. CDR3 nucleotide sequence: TGTGCCAGCAGCCAACCCGGGCCCGGCGGCGAGCAGTACTTC.

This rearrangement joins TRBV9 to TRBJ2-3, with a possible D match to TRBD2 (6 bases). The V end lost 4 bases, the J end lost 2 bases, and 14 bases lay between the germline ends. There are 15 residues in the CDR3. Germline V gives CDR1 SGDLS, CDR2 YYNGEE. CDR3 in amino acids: CASSMGLSATDTQYF. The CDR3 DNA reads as TGTGCCAGCAGCATGGGACTCTCTGCCACAGATACGCAGTATTTT.

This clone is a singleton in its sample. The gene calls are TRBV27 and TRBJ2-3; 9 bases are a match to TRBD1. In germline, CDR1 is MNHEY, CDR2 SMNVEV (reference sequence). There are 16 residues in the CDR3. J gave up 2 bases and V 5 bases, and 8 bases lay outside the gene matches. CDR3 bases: TGTGCCAGCAGTCTGACAGGGGGATTCACCACAGATACGCAGTATTTT. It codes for CASSLTGGFTTDTQYF.

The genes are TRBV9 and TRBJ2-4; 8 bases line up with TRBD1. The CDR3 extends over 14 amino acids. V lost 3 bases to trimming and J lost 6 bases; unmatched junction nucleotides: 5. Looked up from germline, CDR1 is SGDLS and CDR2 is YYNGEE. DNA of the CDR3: TGTGCCAGCAGCGCCGGACAGGGTCTAAACATTCAGTACTTC. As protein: CASSAGQGLNIQYF.

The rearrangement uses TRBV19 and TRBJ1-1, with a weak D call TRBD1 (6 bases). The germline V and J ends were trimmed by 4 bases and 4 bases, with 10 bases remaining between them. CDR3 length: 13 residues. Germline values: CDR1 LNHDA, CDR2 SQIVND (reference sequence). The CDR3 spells CASSRGGSTEAFF. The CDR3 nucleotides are TGTGCCAGTAGTAGAGGGGGGAGCACTGAAGCTTTCTTT.